One and the same sample provided the 19 T cell receptor beta chains below, sequenced in a study of blood T cell repertoires in COVID-19. Produced via immunoSEQ multiplex PCR; TCRdb's table is partial and in-frame only. The table shows approximately 210,000 clones, with over 70% occurring only once. The specimen sequenced was peripheral blood. Receptors were obtained from a woman aged 50 to 60 with acute or convalescent COVID-19.

The rearrangement links TRBV9 to TRBJ2-5; 11 bases line up with TRBD2. This CDR3 region has 17 residues. The V and J ends lost 2 bases and 4 bases, in that order; junction bases with no gene match: 10. Germline-derived CDR1 and CDR2 are SGDLS and YYNGEE. CDR3 DNA: TGTGCCAGCAGCGTCAACAAGGGACTAGCGGTAGGAGAGACCCAGTACTTC. Amino acids: CASSVNKGLAVGETQYF. The variable domain in full, completed from reference TRBV9 and TRBJ2-5, reads DSGVTQTPKHLITATGQRVTLRCSPRSGDLSVYWYQQSLDQGLQFLIQYYNGEERAKGNILERFSAQQFPDLHSELNLSSLELGDSALYFCASSVNKGLAVGETQYFGPGTRLLVL.

The V and J genes are TRBV9 and TRBJ1-2, with D perhaps matching TRBD1 (6 bases). The CDR3 sequence is 11 residues long. Trimming stripped 3 bases from V and 10 bases from J, with 10 bases between. Germline V lookup: CDR1 SGDLS, CDR2 YYNGEE. CDR3 amino acids: CASSAAGDYTF. CDR3 DNA sequence: TGTGCCAGCAGCGCTGCAGGGGACTACACCTTC. Combining the CDR3 with reference TRBV9 and TRBJ1-2 gives the whole variable domain DSGVTQTPKHLITATGQRVTLRCSPRSGDLSVYWYQQSLDQGLQFLIQYYNGEERAKGNILERFSAQQFPDLHSELNLSSLELGDSALYFCASSAAGDYTFGSGTRLTVV.

J is TRBJ1-1 and V is TRBV5-1, with 9 bases aligning to TRBD1. J gave up 5 bases and V 5 bases, and 7 bases lay outside the gene matches. The CDR3 sequence is 14 residues long. Germline CDR1 reads SGHRS; CDR2 reads YFSETQ. DNA of the CDR3: TGCGCCAGCAGTCCGGGACAGGGCGATACTGAAGCTTTCTTT. Amino acids: CASSPGQGDTEAFF.

V gene TRBV10-3 combines with J gene TRBJ1-1; possible D gene TRBD1, 6 bases. The CDR3 has 19 amino acids. V lost 0 bases and J lost 1, with 21 bases in between. In germline, CDR1 is ENHRY, CDR2 SYGVKD. The CDR3 reads CAISESLGVQGPRNTEAFF. CDR3 DNA sequence: TGTGCCATCAGTGAGTCTTTGGGCGTACAGGGTCCGCGGAACACTGAAGCTTTCTTT.

The chain links TRBV11-3 to TRBJ2-1; 9 positions match TRBD2. The germline V gene has CDR1 SGHNT and CDR2 YENEEA. CDR3 length: 15 amino acids. V shed 4 bases, J shed 9 bases, and the junction held 10 bases outside the gene matches. CDR3 sequence: CASSSRASGIGEQFF. CDR3 in DNA: TGTGCCAGCAGCTCCCGAGCTAGCGGGATTGGTGAGCAGTTCTTC.

This clone was recorded a few times. The chain combines TRBV5-1 with TRBJ2-1, with D tentatively TRBD2 (5 bases). Trimming shortened V by 1 base and J by 8 bases, and 13 bases separated the two germline ends. Germline V gene data show CDR1 as SGHRS and CDR2 as YFSETQ. There are 14 residues in the CDR3. CDR3 in DNA: TGCGCCAGCAGCTTGCGGAGTAGCGCGTATGAGCAGTTCTTC. Translation: CASSLRSSAYEQFF.

The gene calls are TRBV9 and TRBJ2-7; 7 positions match TRBD1. The V gene's germline CDR1 is SGDLS and CDR2 YYNGEE. V trimming: 1 base; J trimming: 0 bases; junction bases outside the gene matches: 13. CDR3 length equals 18 residues. The CDR3, as DNA: TGTGCCAGCAGCGTACTACGCCCAGGGGGATCCCACTCCTACGAGCAGTACTTC. Translated, it gives CASSVLRPGGSHSYEQYF. Full variable domain (outside the CDR3, taken from reference TRBV9 and TRBJ2-7): DSGVTQTPKHLITATGQRVTLRCSPRSGDLSVYWYQQSLDQGLQFLIQYYNGEERAKGNILERFSAQQFPDLHSELNLSSLELGDSALYFCASSVLRPGGSHSYEQYFGPGTRLTVT.

The genes are TRBV5-1 and TRBJ2-7; a possible D gene is TRBD1 (6 bases). This CDR3 has 14 amino acids. The V end was cut by 0 bases, the J end by 2 bases, with 9 bases between. Germline-derived CDR1 and CDR2 are SGHRS and YFSETQ. The CDR3 nucleotides are TGCGCCAGCAGCTTGGGGGACAATACCTACGAGCAGTACTTC. This codes for CASSLGDNTYEQYF. The full variable domain, with the rest looked up from reference TRBV5-1 and TRBJ2-7, is KAGVTQTPRYLIKTRGQQVTLSCSPISGHRSVSWYQQTPGQGLQFLFEYFSETQRNKGNFPGRFSGRQFSNSRSEMNVSTLELGDSALYLCASSLGDNTYEQYFGPGTRLTVT.

The chain links TRBV6-1 to TRBJ2-2, with TRBD2 matching 9 bases. The CDR3 contains 20 residues. The V segment lost 0 bases and the J segment 7 bases; nucleotides outside the gene matches: 18. The germline CDR1 and CDR2 sequences are MNHNS and SASEGT. The CDR3, as DNA: TGTGCCAGCAGTGAAGCTTTGGCGGGACTAGCCTACGCCGTCGGCGGGGAGCTGTTTTTT. Translated: CASSEALAGLAYAVGGELFF.

The CDR3 coding sequence is TGCGCCAGCAGTTTGCGCAACAGGGGTCCCACTATAGGTGGCTACACCTTC. This gives the protein CASSLRNRGPTIGGYTF. The chain links TRBV5-1 to TRBJ1-2, with 7 bases identical to TRBD1. The CDR3 length is 17 residues. Per germline, CDR1 SGHRS and CDR2 YFSETQ. Trimming took 5 bases from V and 7 from J; bases not matched to a gene: 20. The full variable domain, in which reference TRBV5-1 and TRBJ1-2 provide the parts outside the CDR3, is KAGVTQTPRYLIKTRGQQVTLSCSPISGHRSVSWYQQTPGQGLQFLFEYFSETQRNKGNFPGRFSGRQFSNSRSEMNVSTLELGDSALYLCASSLRNRGPTIGGYTFGSGTRLTVV.

This clone appeared a single time. The chain carries TRBV15 and TRBJ2-5, with TRBD2 matching 8 bases. This CDR3 contains 15 residues. Trimming at V came to 5 bases and at J to 5 bases, leaving 10 bases not matched to a gene. Germline V lookup: CDR1 LNHNV, CDR2 YYDKDF (reference sequence). The CDR3 protein is CATSGLAGTGETQYF. The CDR3 nucleotides are TGTGCCACCAGCGGCCTAGCGGGTACTGGGGAGACCCAGTACTTC.

The rearrangement joins TRBV19 to TRBJ2-3; 7 bases align to TRBD1. In germline, CDR1 is LNHDA, CDR2 SQIVND (reference sequence). CDR3 length equals 16 residues. The J segment lost 1 base and the V segment lost 4 bases, leaving 8 bases of the junction unmatched. CDR3 nucleotides: TGTGCCAGTAGTACTCCCCAGGGGGTGGGCACAGATACGCAGTATTTT. It yields the protein CASSTPQGVGTDTQYF.

The V gene is TRBV27, the J gene TRBJ2-7; D call uncertain. V lost 2 bases and J lost 2, with 13 bases in between. This CDR3 is built from 15 residues. Germline V CDR1 and CDR2: MNHEY, SMNVEV (reference sequence). CDR3 in amino acids: CASSLLPARTYEQYF. CDR3 in DNA: TGTGCCAGCAGTTTACTTCCAGCCAGGACCTACGAGCAGTACTTC.

This chain connects TRBV25-1 to TRBJ2-3; no definite D call. The V end lost 8 bases, the J end lost 2 bases, and 5 bases lay between the germline ends. The CDR3 covers 11 residues. Germline V CDR1 and CDR2: MGHDK, SYGVNS. DNA for the CDR3: TGTGCCAGCGGCCACACAGATACGCAGTATTTT. It translates to CASGHTDTQYF.

This chain uses TRBV11-1 with TRBJ2-5, with D possibly matching TRBD1 (6 bases). V shed 4 bases and J shed 3 bases, with 12 bases lying between them. Germline V lookup: CDR1 SGHAT, CDR2 FQDESV (reference sequence). The CDR3 contains 14 residues. CDR3 protein: CASSSRTAKETQYF. CDR3 bases: TGTGCCAGCAGCTCCCGGACAGCCAAAGAGACCCAGTACTTC.

This CDR3 reads CASSIEGINQPQHF. In DNA form, the CDR3 reads TGTGCCAGTAGTATAGAGGGCATAAATCAGCCCCAGCATTTT. This chain joins TRBV19 and TRBJ1-5; D is undetermined. V lost 0 bases to trimming and J lost 4 bases, with 7 bases between them. Looked up from germline, CDR1 is LNHDA and CDR2 is SQIVND (reference sequence). The CDR3 is 14 residues long.

The chain is built from TRBV3-1 (or the pseudogene TRBV3-2) and TRBJ2-7; D is possibly TRBD2 (6 bases). The CDR3 sequence is 14 residues long. Trimming cost V 5 bases and J 2 bases, with 13 bases left between them. Germline V gene sequence: CDR1 LGHDT, CDR2 YNNKEL (reference sequence). CDR3 DNA sequence: TGTGCCAGCAGCACCTCGGGGAGGACCTACGAGCAGTACTTC. Translating gives CASSTSGRTYEQYF.

The genes are TRBV19 and TRBJ2-1; 8 positions match TRBD2. Germline-derived CDR1 and CDR2 are LNHDA and SQIVND (reference sequence). Trimming took 3 bases from V and 6 from J; bases not matched to a gene: 10. The CDR3 spans 16 residues. The CDR3: CASSITGGQGFNEQFF. DNA of the CDR3: TGTGCCAGTAGTATTACGGGAGGGCAGGGTTTCAATGAGCAGTTCTTC.

This clone was detected once. The CDR3 DNA sequence: TGTGCCAGCAGCTTGGAGGCGTACGAGCAGTACTTC. Residues: CASSLEAYEQYF. The chain links TRBV7-9 to TRBJ2-7; weak D call: TRBD2 (5 bases). This CDR3 spans 12 amino acids. V was pared by 3 bases and J by 4 bases, with 7 bases between. The germline CDR1 and CDR2 sequences are SEHNR and FQNEAQ (reference sequence).